This T cell receptor beta chain was observed in a study of post-analysis software for immune sequencing data. Note on this clonotype: Its antigen is currently unknown.

Study-level findings and limits: Patients used a few TRBV segments, including TRBV5-6, TRBV5-1 and TRBV20-1, more often than controls. Significantly decreased normalized Chao1 diversity was recorded for multiple sclerosis patients relative to controls. F measure showed strong co-clustering of same-batch samples.

Germline V CDR1 and CDR2: DFQATT, SNEGSKA (reference sequence). Trimming left V 2 bases short and J 5 bases short, with 9 bases between. The CDR3 runs to 13 residues. The library was made from cDNA and included unique molecular identifiers. A population of 1 to 10 million T cells gave rise to about half a million cDNA molecules. TCRdb passed the PCR reads through MiXCR, listing each CDR3 protein once. Of about 570,000 distinct CDR3 sequences in the sample, 30% to 40% are singletons; the top ten hold around 6%. The V and J genes are TRBV20-1 and TRBJ2-2; possible D gene TRBD1, 6 bases. The TCR originated in a girl younger than 18 with multiple sclerosis. The specimen was blood. In DNA, the CDR3 is TGCAGTGCTAGAACAGGGAAAACCGGGGAGCTGTTTTTT. Encoded protein: CSARTGKTGELFF.